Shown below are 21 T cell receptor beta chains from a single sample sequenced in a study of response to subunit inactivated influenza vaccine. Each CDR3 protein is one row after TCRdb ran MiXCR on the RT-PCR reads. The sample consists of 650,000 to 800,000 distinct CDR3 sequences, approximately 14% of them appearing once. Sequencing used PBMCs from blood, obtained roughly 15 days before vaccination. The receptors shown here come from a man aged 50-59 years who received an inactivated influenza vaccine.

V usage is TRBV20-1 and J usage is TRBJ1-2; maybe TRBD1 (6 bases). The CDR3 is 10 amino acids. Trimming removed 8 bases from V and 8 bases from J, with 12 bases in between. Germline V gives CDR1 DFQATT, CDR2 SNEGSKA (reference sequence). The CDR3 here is CSPPGGGYTF. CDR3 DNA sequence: TGCAGTCCCCCGGGGGGCGGCTACACCTTC.

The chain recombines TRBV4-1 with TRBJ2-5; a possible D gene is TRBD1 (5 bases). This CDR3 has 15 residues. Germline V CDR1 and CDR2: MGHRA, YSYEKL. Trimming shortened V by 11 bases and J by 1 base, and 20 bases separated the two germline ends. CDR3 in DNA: TGCGCCCCTTCGCCGGCGGTGGGGCCCCAAGAGACCCAGTACTTC. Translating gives CAPSPAVGPQETQYF.

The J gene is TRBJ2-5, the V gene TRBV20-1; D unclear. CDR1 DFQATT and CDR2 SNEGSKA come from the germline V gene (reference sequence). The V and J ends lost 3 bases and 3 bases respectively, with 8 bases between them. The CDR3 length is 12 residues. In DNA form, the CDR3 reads TGCAGTGCTAGTGAGCTAGAAGAGACCCAGTACTTC. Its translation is CSASELEETQYF.

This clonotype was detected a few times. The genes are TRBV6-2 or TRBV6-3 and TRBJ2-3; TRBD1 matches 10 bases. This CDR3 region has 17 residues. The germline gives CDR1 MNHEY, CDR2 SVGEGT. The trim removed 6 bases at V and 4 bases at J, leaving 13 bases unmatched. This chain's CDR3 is CASSRTKTTGGSDTQYF. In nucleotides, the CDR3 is TGTGCCAGCAGCCGAACGAAGACGACAGGGGGCTCAGATACGCAGTATTTT.

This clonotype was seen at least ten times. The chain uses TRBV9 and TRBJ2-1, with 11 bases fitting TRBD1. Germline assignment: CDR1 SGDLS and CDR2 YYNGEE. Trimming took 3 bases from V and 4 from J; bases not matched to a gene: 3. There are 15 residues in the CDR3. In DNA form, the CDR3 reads TGTGCCAGCAGCGGGGGGACAGGGGGATACAATGAGCAGTTCTTC. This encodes CASSGGTGGYNEQFF.

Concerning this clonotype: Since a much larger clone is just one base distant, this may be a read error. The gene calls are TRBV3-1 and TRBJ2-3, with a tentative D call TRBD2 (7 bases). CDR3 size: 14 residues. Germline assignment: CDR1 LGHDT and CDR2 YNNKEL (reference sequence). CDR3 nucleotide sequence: TGTGCCAGCAGCCCGCTGAGGGGGGGCGGTACGCATTATTTT. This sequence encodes CASSPLRGGGTHYF.

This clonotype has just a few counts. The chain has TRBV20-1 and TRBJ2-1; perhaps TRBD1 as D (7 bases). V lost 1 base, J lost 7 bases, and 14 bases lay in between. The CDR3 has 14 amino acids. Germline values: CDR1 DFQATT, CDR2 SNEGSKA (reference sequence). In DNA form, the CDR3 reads TGCAGTGCTAGAGGCGGCAGGGGGGTAAATGAGCAGTTCTTC. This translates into CSARGGRGVNEQFF.

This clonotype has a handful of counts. CDR3 coding DNA: TGTGCCATCAGTGAAGGGAGTTCGTACATTCAGTACTTC. Its translation: CAISEGSSYIQYF. The chain uses TRBV10-3 and TRBJ2-4; perhaps TRBD2 as D (5 bases). In germline, CDR1 is ENHRY, CDR2 SYGVKD. This CDR3 has 13 residues. Trimming pared 3 bases from V and 8 bases from J, leaving 11 bases between.

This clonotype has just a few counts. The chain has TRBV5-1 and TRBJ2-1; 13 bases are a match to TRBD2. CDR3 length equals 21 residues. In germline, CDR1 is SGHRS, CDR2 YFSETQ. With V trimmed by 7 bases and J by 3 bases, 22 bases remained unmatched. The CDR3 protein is CASSTTGTSGKSGFSYNEQFF. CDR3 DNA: TGCGCCAGCTCGACTACCGGGACTAGCGGGAAGTCGGGATTCAGCTACAATGAGCAGTTCTTC. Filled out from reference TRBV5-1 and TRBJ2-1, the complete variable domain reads KAGVTQTPRYLIKTRGQQVTLSCSPISGHRSVSWYQQTPGQGLQFLFEYFSETQRNKGNFPGRFSGRQFSNSRSEMNVSTLELGDSALYLCASSTTGTSGKSGFSYNEQFFGPGTRLTVL.

The CDR3 DNA sequence: TGTGCCAGCAGTGGCTTCCTAGCGGGAGCCTATGAGCAGTTCTTC. Its protein is CASSGFLAGAYEQFF. V gene TRBV28 combines with J gene TRBJ2-1; TRBD2 matches 10 bases. Per the germline V gene, CDR1 is MDHEN and CDR2 is SYDVKM. The CDR3 sequence is 15 residues long. V lost 5 bases, J lost 8 bases, and 9 bases stayed unmatched.

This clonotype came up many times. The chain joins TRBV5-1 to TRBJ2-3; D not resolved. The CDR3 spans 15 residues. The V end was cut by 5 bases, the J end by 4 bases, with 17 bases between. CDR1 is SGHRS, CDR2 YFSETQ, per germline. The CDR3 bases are TGCGCCAGCAGAACCCAGTCTCTTCGGGCAGATACGCAGTATTTT. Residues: CASRTQSLRADTQYF.

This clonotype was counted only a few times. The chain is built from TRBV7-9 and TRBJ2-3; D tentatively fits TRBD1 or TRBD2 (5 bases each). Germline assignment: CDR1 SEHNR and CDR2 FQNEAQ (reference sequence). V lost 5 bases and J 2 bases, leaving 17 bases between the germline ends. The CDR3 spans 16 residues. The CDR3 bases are TGTGCCAGCAGCCGTAGGCGGCCGGGGACCACAGATACGCAGTATTTT. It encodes CASSRRRPGTTDTQYF.

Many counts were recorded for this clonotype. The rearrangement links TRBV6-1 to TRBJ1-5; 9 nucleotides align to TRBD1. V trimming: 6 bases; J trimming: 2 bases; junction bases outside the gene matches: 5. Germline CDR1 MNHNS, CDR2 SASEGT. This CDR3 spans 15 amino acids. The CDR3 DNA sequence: TGTGCCAGCAGCTCCGACAGGGGGGGCAATCAGCCCCAGCATTTT. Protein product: CASSSDRGGNQPQHF.

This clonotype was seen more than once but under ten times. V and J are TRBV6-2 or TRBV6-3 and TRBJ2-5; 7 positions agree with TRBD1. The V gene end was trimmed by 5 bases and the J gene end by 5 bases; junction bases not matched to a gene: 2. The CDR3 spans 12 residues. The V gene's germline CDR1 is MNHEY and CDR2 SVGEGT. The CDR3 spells CASSGQVETQYF. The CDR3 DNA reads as TGTGCCAGCAGTGGACAGGTGGAGACCCAGTACTTC.

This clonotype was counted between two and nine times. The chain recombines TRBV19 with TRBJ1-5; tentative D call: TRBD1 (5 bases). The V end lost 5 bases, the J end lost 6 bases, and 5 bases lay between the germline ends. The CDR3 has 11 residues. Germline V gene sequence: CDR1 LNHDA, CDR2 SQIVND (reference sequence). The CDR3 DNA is TGTGCCAGTAGTGGGGGTCAGCCCCAGCATTTT. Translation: CASSGGQPQHF.

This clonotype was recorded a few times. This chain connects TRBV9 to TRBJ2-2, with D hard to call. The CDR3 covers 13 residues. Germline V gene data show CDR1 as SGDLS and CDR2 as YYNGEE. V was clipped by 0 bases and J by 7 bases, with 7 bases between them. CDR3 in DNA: TGTGCCAGCAGCGTAGAGGATGTCGGGGAGCTGTTTTTT. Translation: CASSVEDVGELFF.

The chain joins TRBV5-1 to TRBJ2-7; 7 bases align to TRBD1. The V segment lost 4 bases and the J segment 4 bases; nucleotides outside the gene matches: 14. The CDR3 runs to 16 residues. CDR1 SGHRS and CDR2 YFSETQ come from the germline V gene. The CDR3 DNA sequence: TGCGCCAGCAGCCTCACACCGGGACAGTCCTTTTACGAGCAGTACTTC. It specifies CASSLTPGQSFYEQYF.

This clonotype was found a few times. The CDR3 sequence is CASSLVKGQGIYEQYF. The CDR3 DNA reads TGTGCCAGCAGCTTGGTAAAGGGACAGGGGATCTACGAGCAGTACTTC. The V gene is TRBV11-2, the J gene TRBJ2-7; 10 bases line up with TRBD1. Losses at the gene ends were 3 bases for V and 3 bases for J; bases not matched to a gene: 8. The CDR3 contains 16 residues. CDR1 is SGHAT and CDR2 is FQNNGV in the germline V gene.

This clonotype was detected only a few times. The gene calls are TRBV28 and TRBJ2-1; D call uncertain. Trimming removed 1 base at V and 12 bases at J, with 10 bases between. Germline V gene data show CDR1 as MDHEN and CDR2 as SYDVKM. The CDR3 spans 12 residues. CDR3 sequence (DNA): TGTGCCAGCAGTTTATCTCCAGCTTCGCAGTTCTTC. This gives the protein CASSLSPASQFF. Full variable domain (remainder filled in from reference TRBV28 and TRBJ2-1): DVKVTQSSRYLVKRTGEKVFLECVQDMDHENMFWYRQDPGLGLRLIYFSYDVKMKEKGDIPEGYSVSREKKERFSLILESASTNQTSMYLCASSLSPASQFFGPGTRLTVL.

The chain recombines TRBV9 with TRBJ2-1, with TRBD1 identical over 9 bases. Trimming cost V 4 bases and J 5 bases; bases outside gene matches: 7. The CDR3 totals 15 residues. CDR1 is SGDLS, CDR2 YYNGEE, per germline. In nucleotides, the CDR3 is TGTGCCAGCAGCATGGGACAGGGTCTCAACAATGAGCAGTTCTTC. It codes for CASSMGQGLNNEQFF.

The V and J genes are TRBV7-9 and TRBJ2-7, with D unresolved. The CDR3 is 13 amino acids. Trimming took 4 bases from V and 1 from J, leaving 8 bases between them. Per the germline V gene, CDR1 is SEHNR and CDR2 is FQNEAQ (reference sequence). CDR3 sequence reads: CASSYEESYEQYF. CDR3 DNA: TGTGCCAGCAGCTATGAGGAGTCCTACGAGCAGTACTTC.